This T cell receptor beta chain was retrieved from a study of human T cells and chemical hapten exposure. Study-wide background: Minor pooled library volume differences mainly drove per-sample TCR yield variation.

Time point reported: pre-sensitization, week 0. Treatment reported: therapeutic diphenylcyclopropenone sensitization with weekly scalp DPC. CDR1 and CDR2 from the germline V gene are LGHNA and YNFKEQ. The V end was cut by 0 bases, the J end by 0 bases, with 9 bases between. The CDR3 loop spans 15 amino acids. A few counts support this clonotype. What it binds is unknown. Unique molecular identifiers were affixed to discrete cDNA molecules within the library. MiXCR, run by TCRdb on the RACE reads, gives a single entry per CDR3 protein. The sample has approximately 260,000 distinct CDR3 sequences, roughly 8.9% seen once. Study-level points and caveats: In comparison with controls, expanded TCRs gave rise to a significantly larger number of large CDR3 similarity clusters.

The source was whole blood, collected in connection with sensitization to the hapten diphenylcyclopropenone (DPC). The V and J genes are TRBV4-2 and TRBJ2-7; either TRBD1 or TRBD2 may fit D (6 bases each). The origin of this receptor is a woman aged 40 to 50 with alopecia areata. Some clones in this sample may be carry-over from other donors' samples. The chain's CDR3 is CASSQDGGHSYEQYF. CDR3 coding DNA: TGTGCCAGCAGCCAAGATGGGGGGCACTCCTACGAGCAGTACTTC.